Reported below is one T cell receptor beta chain. The CDR3 runs to 15 residues. CDR1 is SGHNT, CDR2 YENEEA, per germline. Trimming took 4 bases from V and 6 from J; bases not matched to a gene: 8. This entry is derived from a study of blood T cell repertoires in COVID-19. Study-level information: Specimens from acute and convalescent COVID-19 originated in the United States, Italy and Spain. PBMCs, B-cell-depleted T cells, or T cells were the source of the cDNA or gDNA that made up the material.

As originally analysed: Reference gene primer amplification gave estimated nucleated cell counts. Clones were sequenced by immunoSEQ multiplex PCR, and TCRdb holds only the in-frame ones, with some missing. V and J calls and clone size are as listed in that table; D and trimming were resolved from the DNA. The data hold roughly 220,000 clones, with around 80% observed a single time. Material for sequencing was peripheral blood. J is TRBJ2-2 and V is TRBV11-3; 7 bases agree with TRBD1. This clonotype originated in a woman aged 40 to 55 who had recovered from COVID-19. The CDR3 is CASSSGTVISGELFF. For the CDR3, the DNA is TGTGCCAGCAGCTCCGGGACAGTTATTTCCGGGGAGCTGTTTTTT.